This T cell receptor (beta chain) was sequenced for a study of cytomegalovirus exposure and HLA in healthy donors (dated by TCRdb to 2017 to 2019). General notes on the study: An earlier analysis of several hundred of the donors reported 276 Gb of sequence data and roughly 100 million unique TCR beta sequences from about 179 million T cells. An early release covering around 630 HLA-typed donors comprised roughly 300 gigabases of sequencing data and around 86 million unique TCR sequences. Among the roughly 430 genotyped donors, around 81% belonged to the genetic ancestry cluster associated with self-reported Caucasian donors. The study aimed to test whether cataloging public T cell receptors could reveal signatures of past pathogen exposure. Using immunosequencing, the study profiled T cell repertoires from roughly 650 subjects and related those repertoires to cytomegalovirus serostatus. In addition to the first cohort of 666 subjects, a separate validation cohort of over 90 different subjects was used. To predict cytomegalovirus infection status, the study brought together high-throughput TCR immunosequencing, statistical association of individual TCRs with disease status, and machine learning. A later analysis re-examined previously published TCR beta repertoires from just over 650 donors and added high-resolution HLA genotyping to investigate patterns of TCR occurrence. In the later analysis, no new phenotypic data were used to find candidate immune exposures; instead, reliance was placed on TCR beta sequences and their occurrence across donors. An earlier analysis of around 540 of the donors applied high-throughput TCR beta sequencing to assess whether each TCR beta V gene segment acted as functional or pseudogenic. Alongside the repertoire data, information on donor age, sex, ethnicity and CMV serostatus was compiled. Genome-wide SNP genotypes for about three fifths of the roughly 670 donors were used in a later genetic analysis, which treated that subset as a discovery cohort. Every discovery cohort repertoire had been produced on one sequencing platform. HLA typing included class I and class II loci at four-digit resolution. The number of donors typed differed by locus, with about 629-630 for A, B, C, DRB1 and DQB1, 522 for DQA1, 606 for DPA1, and under 490 for DPB1. Five DR-DQ haplotypes were handled as single units for association and clustering because linkage in the cohort was strong. Across 300 to 400 genotyped donors of the cohort, an average of approximately 220,000 unique TCR beta nucleotide sequences per donor were sequenced, and approximately 17% of those sequences were non-productive.

Libraries were constructed by the immunoSEQ multiplex PCR assay. For the multiplex PCR, a mixture combining 60 forward primers for TCR Vbeta segments and 13 reverse primers for TCR Jbeta segments was used. The CDR3 region of rearranged TCR beta genes was amplified from genomic DNA by a multiplex PCR assay. On the Illumina HiSeq System, the amplified TCR beta libraries were sequenced as 87-base-pair reads. The original methods were these. A later analysis counted approximately 84 million unique TCR beta chains across the 550 to 750 repertoires, and some 12 million of these chains were shared by at least two donors. A nearest-neighbor algorithm error-corrected the raw reads and collapsed the reads into unique sequences, merging closely related sequences to remove PCR and sequencing errors. Alignment of CDR3 sequences to IMGT reference sequences was used to assign V, D and J gene segments. Each retained sequence needed at least a six-nucleotide match to both a V gene segment and a J gene segment. A rearrangement counted as productive if the CDR3 had no stop codons and remained in frame with V and J, and every other rearrangement counted as non-productive. Following IMGT convention, CDR3 was defined as the stretch from the second conserved V-encoded cysteine up to the conserved J-encoded phenylalanine. Sequences without an unambiguous match to a single V gene segment were excluded from the earlier analysis of 587 of the donors. In an earlier analysis of a few hundred of the donors, a V segment was called functional when productive rearrangements were above 56.7%, and segregating when the standard deviation between donors exceeded 5%. A statistical classification framework was built for diagnosing cytomegalovirus status from the catalog of TCR beta chain sequences. V and J gene assignment, in a later analysis, came from comparing TCR nucleotide sequences with IMGT/GENE-DB human TR gene sequences. Using the TCRdist pipeline, a later analysis assigned CDR3 sequences along with most-parsimonious VDJ recombination scenarios. In a later analysis, each TCR beta chain was defined by its CDR3 amino acid sequence together with its V-gene family, and reads without a unique V-gene family were excluded. In a later analysis, around 600 highly shared, low-generation-probability nucleotide sequences were removed to address suspected cross-contamination and a sequencing artifact. A later analysis calculated a clonal expansion index for each public chain from normalized within-repertoire ranks of inferred template counts. Generation probabilities in a later analysis came from a VDJ recombination model fitted to out-of-frame rearrangements, and those results were checked against IGoR. Hypergeometric tests were used in a later analysis to score TCR-TCR, TCR-HLA and TCR-CMV co-occurrence, with a repertoire-size bias correction applied to the TCR pairs. A later analysis estimated false discovery rates by permuting HLA or CMV assignments 20 times. In a later analysis, co-occurring TCRs were grouped using DBSCAN, and TCRdist sequence similarity was added for clustering within HLA-allele-positive subsets. Co-occurrence clustering excluded repertoires with fewer than 30,000 or more than 120,000 public chains, plus five with anomalous nucleotide sharing. TCRdb holds this immuneACCESS table with in-frame rearrangements only. Some clones are missing; in checked studies, unresolved V genes explain under half, and the rest has no known cause. From that table come the V and J calls and clone size; the DNA was used to work out D and trimming. Counted in this sample were about 140,000 clones; 80% of them appeared once. Around 4.3% of the sample belongs to the ten largest clones.

The CDR3 measures 16 amino acids from cysteine to phenylalanine. CDR3 DNA is the only sequence kept; it has 48 bases, read in frame from the first base. The cohort comprised 710 or so healthy bone marrow donors. All cohort members were sampled while nominally healthy, although unrecorded immune exposures were likely present. The donor tested CMV seronegative and was one of the 352 seronegative cohort members. A peripheral blood sample was collected from each donor, and TCR beta sequencing was performed on peripheral blood mononuclear cells. The Qiagen DNeasy Blood Extraction Kit was used to extract genomic DNA from the blood cell samples. General study outcomes and caveats: In this cohort, only TCR beta chains were sequenced, and detectable features were limited by the absence of alpha or paired-chain data. An earlier analysis of 587 of the donors showed that most TCR beta V segments appeared in productive rearrangements either about 87% or about 30% of the time, which broadly matched IMGT annotations. When HLA alleles, especially DR and DQ, strongly co-occurred, TCR associations were difficult to assign to individual alleles. Compared with the 666-donor mean, donors in an Asian-associated ancestry cluster had fewer N-insertions in productive TCRs, according to a later genetic analysis. According to the authors, the approach could potentially be generalized to other disease states and immunological phenotypes. A further reported finding was that TCR beta sequences accurately predicted the HLA-A and HLA-B alleles for most subjects in the first cohort. Several of the top co-occurrence clusters appeared to be linked to parvovirus B19, influenza, CMV and Epstein-Barr virus, according to a later analysis. Specific HLA alleles were associated with 18,000 or so TCR beta sequences at a false discovery rate of 0.05 in a later analysis. HLA typing was unavailable for some donors at each locus, so association tests used only the typed subset. Linkage disequilibrium might explain the correlated functional status among segregating V segments, but an unknown experimental factor could not be ruled out. A later analysis found that HLA-associated TCR beta chains were more clonally expanded and had lower generation probabilities than equally common non-associated chains. In both the original and validation cohorts, the classifier was reported to diagnose cytomegalovirus status with high specificity and sensitivity. A total of about 180 TCR beta chains were listed by the study as associated with cytomegalovirus. According to a later analysis, most CMV-associated TCR beta chains appeared to be HLA-restricted, and the HLA associations seemed to be driven largely by CMV exposure. Presence/absence analyses assumed roughly uniform sequencing depth across donors, an assumption that may not hold. Some IMGT-functional V segments, including TRBV6-2 and TRBV6-3, could not be distinguished by the 87-base-pair reads and were therefore excluded. V-gene and J-gene trimming of TCR beta chains was associated with a missense DCLRE1C variant in a later genetic analysis, and the association was replicated in an independent cohort. Because counts were too low, more than 15 rarely observed V segments, including chromosome 9 orphons, were left out of the earlier analysis of 587 of the donors. In vitro tests confirmed that a few of the cytomegalovirus-associated TCR beta chains recognize cytomegalovirus antigens. A group of highly shared sequence variants was considered likely to be a technical artifact of the sequencing pipeline. In a later analysis, the rate of TCR association differed among HLA loci, with DRB1 alleles having the most associated TCRs and HLA-C alleles having the fewest. The only immune exposure information available for the cohort was CMV serostatus. Most TCR sequences were seen in very few donors, while some public TCRs were found in many individuals.

On this clone: Its recognized antigen is unknown. No much larger clone exists at a distance of one base, and base qualities are not known.

This sequence was found in a man in his forties in good health and CMV-seronegative. Sequencing was done on a sample of PBMCs. Recombination connected TRBV21-1 to TRBJ2-1; the listed D gene, TRBD2, was not tested against the DNA. TRBV21-1 represents a pseudogene. The nucleotide sequence is TGTGCCAGCAGCAAAGTAGAGGGACTTAGGGACAATGAGCAGTTCTTC. It translates as CASSKVEGLRDNEQFF.